The 25 T cell receptor beta chains below come from one sample, sequenced in a study of cytomegalovirus exposure and HLA in healthy donors. The study ran its PCR with 60 Vbeta and 13 Jbeta primers. Measured with immunoSEQ multiplex PCR; TCRdb has only the in-frame clones, and not every one. The sample includes about 82,000 clones, 70% to 80% seen only once; the top ten take 13%. What was sequenced was PBMCs. The receptors here all came from a human donor in good health.

J is TRBJ1-5 and V is TRBV11-2; D perhaps matches TRBD1 (5 bases). V was cut by 1 base and J by 7 bases, with 8 bases left in between. Germline CDR1 SGHAT, CDR2 FQNNGV. The CDR3 contains 13 residues. CDR3 amino acids: CASSLGDRQPQHF. In DNA, the CDR3 is TGTGCCAGCAGCTTAGGAGACAGACAGCCCCAGCATTTT.

The chain joins TRBV6-4 to TRBJ1-6; 10 bases agree with TRBD1. The CDR3 is 14 residues long. The junction had 1 base not matched to a gene; V was cut back by 6 bases and J by 5 bases. Germline loops: CDR1 MRHNA, CDR2 SNTAGT. The CDR3 here is CASRTGGNNSPLHF. DNA of the CDR3: TGTGCCAGCAGGACAGGGGGCAATAATTCACCCCTCCACTTT.

The chain links TRBV4-3 to TRBJ2-3, with 10 bases aligning to TRBD2. CDR1 and CDR2 from the germline V gene are LGHNA and YSLEER. This CDR3 has 17 residues. The junction had 9 bases not matched to a gene; V was cut back by 0 bases and J by 6 bases. DNA of the CDR3: TGCGCCAGCAGCCAAGATGGGCTAGCGGGGGCAGGGGATACGCAGTATTTT. Translating it yields CASSQDGLAGAGDTQYF.

The V call is TRBV29-1, the J call TRBJ1-2, with 9 bases fitting TRBD1. This CDR3 is 14 amino acids long. Germline values: CDR1 SQVTM, CDR2 ANQGSEA. V trimming: 7 bases; J trimming: 2 bases; junction bases outside the gene matches: 8. CDR3 nucleotide sequence: TGCAGCGCAGCAACAGGGGGCGAAAACTATGGCTACACCTTC. Translated, it gives CSAATGGENYGYTF.

This clone was picked up a small number of times. This chain connects TRBV5-6 to TRBJ1-1; 8 nucleotides agree with TRBD1. In germline, CDR1 is SGHDT, CDR2 YYEEEE. J was trimmed by 5 bases and V by 4 bases; bases with no gene match: 10. The CDR3 sequence is 15 residues long. CDR3 loop: CASSLRDRPRTEAFF. The CDR3 coding sequence is TGTGCCAGCAGCCTCCGGGACAGGCCGAGGACTGAAGCTTTCTTT.

The J gene is TRBJ2-5, the V gene TRBV4-3; a weak D match, TRBD1 (6 bases). The CDR3 extends over 15 amino acids. V shed 1 base and J shed 7 bases, with 16 bases lying between them. CDR1 LGHNA and CDR2 YSLEER come from the germline V gene. This CDR3 reads CASSQGTAAGWTQYF. The CDR3 nucleotides read TGCGCCAGCAGCCAAGGGACAGCCGCAGGTTGGACCCAGTACTTC.

The chain joins TRBV18 to TRBJ2-3; TRBD1 might be the D (6 bases). CDR3 length: 14 residues. The germline V gene has CDR1 KGHSH and CDR2 LQKENI. Trimming shortened V by 2 bases and J by 5 bases, and 11 bases separated the two germline ends. DNA for the CDR3: TGTGCCAGCTCACCAAACAGGGCGGGAGATACGCAGTATTTT. Amino acid sequence: CASSPNRAGDTQYF. Full variable domain (rest looked up from reference TRBV18 and TRBJ2-3): NAGVMQNPRHLVRRRGQEARLRCSPMKGHSHVYWYRQLPEEGLKFMVYLQKENIIDESGMPKERFSAEFPKEGPSILRIQQVVRGDSAAYFCASSPNRAGDTQYFGPGTRLTVL.

The V call is TRBV30, the J call TRBJ1-1, with 8 positions matching TRBD1. The J segment lost 5 bases and the V segment lost 5 bases, leaving 7 bases of the junction unmatched. Germline values: CDR1 GTSNPN, CDR2 SVGIG (reference sequence). The CDR3 contains 13 residues. This chain's CDR3 is CAWDRGPVTEAFF. The CDR3 nucleotides are TGTGCCTGGGACAGGGGTCCGGTGACTGAAGCTTTCTTT.

V gene TRBV30 combines with J gene TRBJ2-4, with TRBD2 matching over 14 bases. The CDR3 is made up of 13 amino acids. Germline V gene data show CDR1 as GTSNPN and CDR2 as SVGIG (reference sequence). The V segment lost 7 bases and the J segment 8 bases; nucleotides outside the gene matches: 4. CDR3 DNA: TGTGCCTTCCAGACTAGCGGGGGGGACATTCAGTACTTC. Protein: CAFQTSGGDIQYF.

This rearrangement joins TRBV27 to TRBJ2-7; D not resolved. This CDR3 is 11 amino acids long. V was clipped by 6 bases and J by 4 bases, with 7 bases between them. The germline gives CDR1 MNHEY, CDR2 SMNVEV (reference sequence). CDR3 amino acids: CASRSRYEQYF. The CDR3, as DNA: TGTGCCAGCAGATCGCGGTACGAGCAGTACTTC.

The rearrangement joins TRBV9 to TRBJ2-5; TRBD2 agrees at 10 bases. Per the germline V gene, CDR1 is SGDLS and CDR2 is YYNGEE. Unmatched junction bases numbered 7, after V lost 0 bases and J lost 5 bases. This CDR3 region has 16 residues. In DNA form, the CDR3 reads TGTGCCAGCAGCGTAGCGGCTAGCGGGGGCTCGGAGACCCAGTACTTC. Its protein product is CASSVAASGGSETQYF.

The CDR3 DNA follows: TGCGCCAGCAGCCAGATGACCACCGGGGACGAGCAGTACTTC. It yields the protein CASSQMTTGDEQYF. This sequence joins TRBV4-3 and TRBJ2-7, with D perhaps TRBD2 (5 bases). The CDR3 loop spans 14 amino acids. CDR1 is LGHNA, CDR2 YSLEER, per germline. The V and J ends lost 3 bases and 5 bases respectively, with 14 bases between them.

The chain carries TRBV4-2 and TRBJ1-2; D is undetermined. This CDR3 has 17 residues. Germline-derived CDR1 and CDR2 are LGHNA and YNFKEQ. Trimming pared 4 bases from V and 4 bases from J, leaving 22 bases between. The CDR3 region has the DNA TGTGCCAGCAGCCCCGCGGAGGGTTCCTATCGTGCCTATGGCTACACCTTC. Its protein is CASSPAEGSYRAYGYTF.

The rearrangement uses TRBV7-8 and TRBJ2-1; a possible D gene is TRBD1 (5 bases). The CDR3 runs to 17 residues. Germline values: CDR1 SGHVS, CDR2 FQNEAQ. V lost 1 base, J lost 4 bases, and 17 bases lay in between. In DNA, the CDR3 is TGTGCCAGCAGCTTAGAGGGGAACGACTGGACATACAATGAGCAGTTCTTC. This sequence encodes CASSLEGNDWTYNEQFF.

CDR3 amino acids: CATRDRGYNEQFF. The CDR3 DNA sequence: TGTGCCACCCGGGACAGGGGCTACAATGAGCAGTTCTTC. The rearrangement joins TRBV10-3 to TRBJ2-1; 10 bases are a match to TRBD1. Trimming cost V 10 bases and J 3 bases; bases outside gene matches: 3. Per the germline V gene, CDR1 is ENHRY and CDR2 is SYGVKD. The CDR3 length is 13 residues.

The chain is built from TRBV19 and TRBJ1-2; maybe TRBD1 (5 bases). Germline lookup yields CDR1 LNHDA and CDR2 SQIVND (reference sequence). V was clipped by 8 bases and J by 4 bases, with 8 bases between them. This CDR3 has 11 amino acids. This CDR3 is CASGDSYGYTF. CDR3 nucleotide sequence: TGTGCCAGTGGCGACAGCTATGGCTACACCTTC.

The V gene is TRBV29-1, the J gene TRBJ2-3, with D uncertain. Germline V gene sequence: CDR1 SQVTM, CDR2 ANQGSEA. V was cut by 3 bases and J by 3 bases, with 10 bases left in between. The CDR3 extends over 13 amino acids. CDR3 sequence reads: CSVDPTDTDTQYF. The CDR3 region has the DNA TGCAGCGTTGATCCGACTGATACAGATACGCAGTATTTT.

The V and J genes are TRBV27 and TRBJ1-6; the match to TRBD1 covers 7 bases. Germline trimming cut 3 bases from V and 9 bases from J; bases unmatched to any gene: 14. Germline CDR1 reads MNHEY; CDR2 reads SMNVEV (reference sequence). The CDR3 extends over 17 amino acids. CDR3 nucleotides: TGTGCCAGCAGTTTTCGGGGACAGACCTTCAGGGGTTCACCCCTCCACTTT. It yields the protein CASSFRGQTFRGSPLHF.

The rearrangement uses TRBV5-1 and TRBJ1-1; D is perhaps TRBD1 (5 bases). V shed 4 bases and J shed 2 bases, with 12 bases lying between them. This CDR3 contains 14 residues. Germline CDR1 SGHRS, CDR2 YFSETQ. The CDR3 DNA is TGCGCCAGCAGCCTGGGACCGACAAACACTGAAGCTTTCTTT. Its protein product is CASSLGPTNTEAFF.

The rearrangement uses TRBV9 and TRBJ2-2; no firm D call. The CDR3 totals 12 residues. V lost 0 bases and J lost 8, with 5 bases in between. Looked up from germline, CDR1 is SGDLS and CDR2 is YYNGEE. The CDR3 here is CASSVVGGELFF. The CDR3 DNA follows: TGTGCCAGCAGCGTAGTCGGTGGGGAGCTGTTTTTT.

This clone was observed once. The gene calls are TRBV10-1 and TRBJ1-4, with D tentatively TRBD1 (6 bases). The germline V and J ends were trimmed by 7 bases and 4 bases, with 13 bases remaining between them. The CDR3 spans 14 residues. CDR1 is WNHNN, CDR2 SYGVQD, per germline (reference sequence). The CDR3 here is CASKLQGGNEKLFF. The CDR3 DNA is TGCGCCAGCAAACTACAGGGTGGTAATGAAAAACTGTTTTTT.

The V and J genes are TRBV5-1 and TRBJ2-3, with D perhaps matching TRBD1 (7 bases). Trimming took 4 bases from V and 1 from J, leaving 13 bases between them. This CDR3 has 15 amino acids. Germline V gene sequence: CDR1 SGHRS, CDR2 YFSETQ. The CDR3 DNA reads as TGCGCCAGCAGCGTAGGGGGCGGGGGCACAGATACGCAGTATTTT. Translated, it gives CASSVGGGGTDTQYF.

The chain has TRBV19 and TRBJ2-3, with a weak D call TRBD2 (7 bases). This CDR3 spans 16 amino acids. V was pared by 5 bases and J by 6 bases, with 21 bases between. Germline CDR1 and CDR2: LNHDA and SQIVND (reference sequence). The DNA of the CDR3 is TGTGCCAGTAGTCGCTCCCTAGGGGGGGGCCTGGATACGCAGTATTTT. As protein: CASSRSLGGGLDTQYF.

This chain uses TRBV6-5 with TRBJ2-1, with a tentative D call TRBD2 (5 bases). The germline V gene encodes CDR1 MNHEY and CDR2 SVGAGI. Trimming removed 2 bases from V and 9 bases from J, with 8 bases in between. The CDR3 loop spans 12 amino acids. The CDR3 protein is CASSYGGCEQFF. The CDR3, as DNA: TGTGCCAGCAGTTACGGCGGGTGTGAGCAGTTCTTC.

The chain uses TRBV27 and TRBJ1-2; D may be TRBD1 (6 bases). The CDR3 is 16 residues long. Trimming removed 4 bases at V and 1 base at J, with 16 bases between. CDR1 MNHEY and CDR2 SMNVEV come from the germline V gene (reference sequence). The CDR3 is CASSSSVGQLNYGYTF. The CDR3 DNA sequence: TGTGCCAGCAGTTCCTCAGTGGGACAACTTAACTATGGCTACACCTTC.